The present TCR beta chain was sequenced within a study of control samples from healthy donors and cancer patients (dated by TCRdb to the early 2020s). CDR3 length: 14 amino acids, cysteine to phenylalanine. Only CDR3 DNA is held: 42 bases, read in frame from base 1. Trimming removed 4 bases from V and 2 bases from J; the gene matches leave 1 base unexplained. For CDR1 and CDR2, the germline V gene (reference sequence) lists SEHNR and FQNEAQ. Preparation of the library involved the immunoSEQ multiplex PCR assay. Drawn from immuneACCESS, this table holds only the in-frame rearrangements with V and J called that TCRdb kept. Clones are partly lost; checked studies trace under half to an unresolved V gene and leave the rest unexplained. Recorded for this sample are 90,000 to 150,000 clones; 88% of them occurred a single time. Less than 3.5% of the sample comes from the top ten. On this clone itself: This clone's antigen is unknown. Per-base qualities were not stored, and no clone one base away is much larger.

The source material was blood. The chain uses TRBV7-9 and TRBJ2-5, with 10 middle bases fitting TRBD1. The clonotype comes from a man in his forties or fifties in good health. This receptor has the CDR3 CASSSGQGQETQYF. The nucleotide sequence is TGTGCCAGCAGCTCGGGACAGGGGCAAGAGACCCAGTACTTC.